The clone carrying this T cell receptor beta chain was detected many times. The entry originates in a study of T cells of healthy individuals. TCRdb re-derived calls from the 5' RACE reads in MiXCR, one entry per CDR3 protein. The sample yields 65,000 to 95,000 distinct CDR3 sequences, about 5% seen once. J gave up 2 bases and V 3 bases, and 15 bases lay outside the gene matches. The CDR3 totals 18 residues. CDR1 KGHSH and CDR2 LQKENI come from the germline V gene. The clonotype was recovered from a female donor in good health. This chain joins TRBV18 and TRBJ1-1, with 7 bases that match TRBD1. The CDR3 reads CASSPRARGPGQNTEAFF. CDR3 nucleotides: TGTGCCAGCTCACCGCGAGCTAGGGGGCCGGGGCAAAACACTGAAGCTTTCTTT. Complete variable domain (other parts from reference TRBV18 and TRBJ1-1): NAGVMQNPRHLVRRRGQEARLRCSPMKGHSHVYWYRQLPEEGLKFMVYLQKENIIDESGMPKERFSAEFPKEGPSILRIQQVVRGDSAAYFCASSPRARGPGQNTEAFFGQGTRLTVV.